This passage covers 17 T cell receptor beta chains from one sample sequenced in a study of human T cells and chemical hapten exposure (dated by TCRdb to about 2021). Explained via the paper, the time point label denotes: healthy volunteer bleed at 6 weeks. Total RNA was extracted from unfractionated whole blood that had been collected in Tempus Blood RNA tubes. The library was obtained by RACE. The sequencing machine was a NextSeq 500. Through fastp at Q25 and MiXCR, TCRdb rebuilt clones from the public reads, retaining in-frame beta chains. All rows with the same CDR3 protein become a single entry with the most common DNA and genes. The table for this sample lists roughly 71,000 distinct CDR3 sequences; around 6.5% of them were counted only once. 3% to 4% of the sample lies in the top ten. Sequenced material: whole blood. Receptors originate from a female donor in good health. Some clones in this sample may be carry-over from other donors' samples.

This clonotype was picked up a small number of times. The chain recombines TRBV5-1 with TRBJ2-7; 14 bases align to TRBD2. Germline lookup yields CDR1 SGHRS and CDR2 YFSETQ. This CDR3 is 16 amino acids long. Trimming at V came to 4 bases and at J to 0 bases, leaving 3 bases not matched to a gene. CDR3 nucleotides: TGCGCCAGCAGCACAGGGACTAGCGGGAGCTCCTACGAGCAGTACTTC. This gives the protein CASSTGTSGSSYEQYF.

The CDR3 DNA follows: TGTGCCAGCAGCCAACGAGCGGGACCGCTCCTGCCCAATGAGCAGTTCTTC. Translating gives CASSQRAGPLLPNEQFF. The rearrangement joins TRBV5-5 to TRBJ2-1; 7 bases agree with TRBD2. The J segment lost 6 bases and the V segment lost 4 bases, leaving 16 bases of the junction unmatched. Germline CDR1 is SGHKS and CDR2 is YYEKEE (reference sequence). The CDR3 sequence is 17 residues long.

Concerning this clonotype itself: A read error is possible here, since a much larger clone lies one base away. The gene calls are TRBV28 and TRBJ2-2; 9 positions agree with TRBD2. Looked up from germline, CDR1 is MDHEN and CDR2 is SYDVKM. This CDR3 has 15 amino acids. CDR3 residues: CTSKLAGSNTGELFF. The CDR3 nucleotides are TGTACCAGCAAGCTAGCGGGATCGAACACCGGGGAGCTGTTTTTT.

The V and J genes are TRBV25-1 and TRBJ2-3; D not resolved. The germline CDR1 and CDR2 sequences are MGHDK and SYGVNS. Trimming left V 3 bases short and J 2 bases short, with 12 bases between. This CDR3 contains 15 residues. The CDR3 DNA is TGTGCCAGCAGTGACAGTCTTCTACACACAGATACGCAGTATTTT. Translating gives CASSDSLLHTDTQYF. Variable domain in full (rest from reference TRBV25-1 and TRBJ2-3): EADIYQTPRYLVIGTGKKITLECSQTMGHDKMYWYQQDPGMELHLIHYSYGVNSTEKGDLSSESTVSRIRTEHFPLTLESARPSHTSQYLCASSDSLLHTDTQYFGPGTRLTVL.

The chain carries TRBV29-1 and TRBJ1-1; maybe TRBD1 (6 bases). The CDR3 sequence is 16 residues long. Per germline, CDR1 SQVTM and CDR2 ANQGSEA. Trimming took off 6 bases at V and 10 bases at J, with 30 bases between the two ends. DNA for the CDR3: TGCAGCGTCCTTTCAGATGGGACATCTCAATTTCCTGGAGCTTTCTTT. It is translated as CSVLSDGTSQFPGAFF.

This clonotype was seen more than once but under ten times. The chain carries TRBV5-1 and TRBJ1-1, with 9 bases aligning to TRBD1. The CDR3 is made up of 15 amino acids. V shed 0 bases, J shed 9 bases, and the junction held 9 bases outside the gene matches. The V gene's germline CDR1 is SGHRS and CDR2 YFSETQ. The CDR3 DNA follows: TGCGCCAGCAGCTTGGCCGAAGGACAGGGGAGGCAAGCTTTCTTT. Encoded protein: CASSLAEGQGRQAFF.

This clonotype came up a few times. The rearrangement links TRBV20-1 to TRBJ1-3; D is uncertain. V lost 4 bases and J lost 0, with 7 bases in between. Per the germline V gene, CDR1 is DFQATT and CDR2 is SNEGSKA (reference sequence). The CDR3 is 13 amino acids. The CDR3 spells CSANSYSGNTIYF. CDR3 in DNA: TGCAGTGCTAATTCCTACTCTGGAAACACCATATATTTT.

The CDR3 coding sequence is TGTGCCAGCAGTTTGAGGGGACAGTCGGACCCTAACTATGGCTACACCTTC. This gives the protein CASSLRGQSDPNYGYTF. This chain links TRBV12-3 or TRBV12-4 with TRBJ1-2, with 7 bases that match TRBD1. The CDR3 contains 17 residues. V shed 3 bases and J 0 bases; nucleotides not matched to a gene: 10.

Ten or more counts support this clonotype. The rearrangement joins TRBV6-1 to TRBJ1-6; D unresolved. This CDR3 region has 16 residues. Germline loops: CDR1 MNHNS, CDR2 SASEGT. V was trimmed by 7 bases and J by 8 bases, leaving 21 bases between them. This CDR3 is CASNPSALTWDSPLHF. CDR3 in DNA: TGTGCCAGCAATCCTTCGGCCCTAACCTGGGATTCACCCCTCCACTTT.

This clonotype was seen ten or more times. This chain's CDR3 is CASSLLDWRTYEQYF. CDR3 bases: TGTGCCAGCAGTTTACTGGACTGGAGAACTTACGAGCAGTACTTC. The chain couples TRBV28 to TRBJ2-7; D perhaps matches TRBD2 (5 bases). Trimming shortened V by 2 bases and J by 4 bases, and 15 bases separated the two germline ends. CDR3 length: 15 residues. Germline CDR1 and CDR2: MDHEN and SYDVKM. The full variable domain, completed using reference TRBV28 and TRBJ2-7, is DVKVTQSSRYLVKRTGEKVFLECVQDMDHENMFWYRQDPGLGLRLIYFSYDVKMKEKGDIPEGYSVSREKKERFSLILESASTNQTSMYLCASSLLDWRTYEQYFGPGTRLTVT.

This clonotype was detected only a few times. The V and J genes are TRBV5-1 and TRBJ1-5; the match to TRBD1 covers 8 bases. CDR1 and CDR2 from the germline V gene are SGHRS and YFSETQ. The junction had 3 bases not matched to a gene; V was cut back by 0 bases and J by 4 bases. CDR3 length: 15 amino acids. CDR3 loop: CASSLGDRGNQPQHF. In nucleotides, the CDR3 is TGCGCCAGCAGCTTGGGTGACAGGGGAAATCAGCCCCAGCATTTT.

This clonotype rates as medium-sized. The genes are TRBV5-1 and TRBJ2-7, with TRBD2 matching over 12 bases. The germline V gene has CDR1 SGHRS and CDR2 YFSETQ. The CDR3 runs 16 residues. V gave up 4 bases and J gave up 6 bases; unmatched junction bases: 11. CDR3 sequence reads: CASSDAQTSGRSEQYF. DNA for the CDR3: TGCGCCAGCAGCGACGCCCAGACTAGCGGGAGAAGCGAGCAGTACTTC.

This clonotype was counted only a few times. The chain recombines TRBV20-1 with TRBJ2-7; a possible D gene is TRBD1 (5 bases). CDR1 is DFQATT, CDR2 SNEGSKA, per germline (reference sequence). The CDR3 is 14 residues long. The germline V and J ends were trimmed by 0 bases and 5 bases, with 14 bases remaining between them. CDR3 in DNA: TGCAGTGCTAGAGATAGGGGCCAGGTGGACGAGCAGTACTTC. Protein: CSARDRGQVDEQYF.

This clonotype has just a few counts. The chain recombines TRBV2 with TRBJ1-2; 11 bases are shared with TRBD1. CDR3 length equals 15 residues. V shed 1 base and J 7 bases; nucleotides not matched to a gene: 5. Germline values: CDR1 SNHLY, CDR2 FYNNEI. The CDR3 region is CASSEEDRGLVGYTF. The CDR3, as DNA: TGTGCCAGCAGTGAAGAGGACAGGGGGCTAGTTGGCTACACCTTC.

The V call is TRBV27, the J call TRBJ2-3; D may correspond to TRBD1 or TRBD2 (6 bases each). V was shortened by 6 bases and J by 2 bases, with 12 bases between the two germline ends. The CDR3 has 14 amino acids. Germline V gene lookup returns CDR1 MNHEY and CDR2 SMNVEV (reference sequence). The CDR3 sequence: CASRRGENTDTQYF. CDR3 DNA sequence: TGTGCCAGCAGGAGGGGGGAAAACACAGATACGCAGTATTTT.

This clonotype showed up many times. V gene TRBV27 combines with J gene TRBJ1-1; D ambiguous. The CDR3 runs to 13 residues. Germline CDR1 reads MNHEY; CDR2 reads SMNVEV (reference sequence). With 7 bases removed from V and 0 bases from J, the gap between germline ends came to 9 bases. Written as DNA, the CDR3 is TGTGCCAGCACCCGAGTCATGAACACTGAAGCTTTCTTT. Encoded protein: CASTRVMNTEAFF.

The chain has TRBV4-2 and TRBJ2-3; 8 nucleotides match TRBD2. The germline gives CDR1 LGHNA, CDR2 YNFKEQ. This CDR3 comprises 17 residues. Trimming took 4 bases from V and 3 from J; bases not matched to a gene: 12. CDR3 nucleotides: TGTGCCAGCAGCCGAAGCCCAACTAGCGGTTTAACAGATACGCAGTATTTT. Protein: CASSRSPTSGLTDTQYF.